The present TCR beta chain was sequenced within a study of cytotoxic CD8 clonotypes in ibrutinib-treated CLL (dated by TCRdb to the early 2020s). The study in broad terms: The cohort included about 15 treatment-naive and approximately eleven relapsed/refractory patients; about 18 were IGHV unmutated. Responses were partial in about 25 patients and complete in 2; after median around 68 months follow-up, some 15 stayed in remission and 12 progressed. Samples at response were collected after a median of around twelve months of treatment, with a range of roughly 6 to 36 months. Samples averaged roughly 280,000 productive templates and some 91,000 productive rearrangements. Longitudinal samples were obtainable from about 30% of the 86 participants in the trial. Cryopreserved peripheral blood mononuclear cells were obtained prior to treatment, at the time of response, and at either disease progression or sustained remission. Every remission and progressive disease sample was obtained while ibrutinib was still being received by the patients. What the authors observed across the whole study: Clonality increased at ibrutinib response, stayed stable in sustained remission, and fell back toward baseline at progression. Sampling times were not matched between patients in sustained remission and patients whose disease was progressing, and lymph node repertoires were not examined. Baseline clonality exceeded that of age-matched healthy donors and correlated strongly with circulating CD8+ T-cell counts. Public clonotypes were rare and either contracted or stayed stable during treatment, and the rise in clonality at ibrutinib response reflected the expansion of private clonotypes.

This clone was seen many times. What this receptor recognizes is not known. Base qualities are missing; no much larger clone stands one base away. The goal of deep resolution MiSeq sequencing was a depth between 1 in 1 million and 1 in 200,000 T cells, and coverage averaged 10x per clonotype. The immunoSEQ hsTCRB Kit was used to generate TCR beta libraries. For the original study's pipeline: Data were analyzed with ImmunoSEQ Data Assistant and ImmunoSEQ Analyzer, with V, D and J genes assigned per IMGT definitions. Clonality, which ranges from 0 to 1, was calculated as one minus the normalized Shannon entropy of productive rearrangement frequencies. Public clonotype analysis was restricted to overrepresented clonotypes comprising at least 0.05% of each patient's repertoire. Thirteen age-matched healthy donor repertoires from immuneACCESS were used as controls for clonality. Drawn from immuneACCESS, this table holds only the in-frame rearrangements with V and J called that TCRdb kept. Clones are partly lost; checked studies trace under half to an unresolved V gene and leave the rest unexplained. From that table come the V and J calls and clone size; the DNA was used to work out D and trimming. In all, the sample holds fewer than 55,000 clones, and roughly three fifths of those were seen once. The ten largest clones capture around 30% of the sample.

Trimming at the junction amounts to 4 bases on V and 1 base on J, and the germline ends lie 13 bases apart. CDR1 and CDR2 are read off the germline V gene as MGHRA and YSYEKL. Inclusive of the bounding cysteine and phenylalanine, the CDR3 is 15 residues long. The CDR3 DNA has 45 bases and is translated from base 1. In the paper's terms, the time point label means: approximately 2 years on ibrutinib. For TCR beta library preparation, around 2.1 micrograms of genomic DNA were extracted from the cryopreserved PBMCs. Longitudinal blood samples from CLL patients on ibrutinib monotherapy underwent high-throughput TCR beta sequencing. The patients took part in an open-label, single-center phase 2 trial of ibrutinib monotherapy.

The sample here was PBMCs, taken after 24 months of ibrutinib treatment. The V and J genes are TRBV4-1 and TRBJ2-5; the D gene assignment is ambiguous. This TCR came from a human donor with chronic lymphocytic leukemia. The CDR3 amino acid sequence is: CASSPGPSFQETQYF. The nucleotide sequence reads TGCGCCAGCAGCCCTGGACCAAGCTTCCAAGAGACCCAGTACTTC.